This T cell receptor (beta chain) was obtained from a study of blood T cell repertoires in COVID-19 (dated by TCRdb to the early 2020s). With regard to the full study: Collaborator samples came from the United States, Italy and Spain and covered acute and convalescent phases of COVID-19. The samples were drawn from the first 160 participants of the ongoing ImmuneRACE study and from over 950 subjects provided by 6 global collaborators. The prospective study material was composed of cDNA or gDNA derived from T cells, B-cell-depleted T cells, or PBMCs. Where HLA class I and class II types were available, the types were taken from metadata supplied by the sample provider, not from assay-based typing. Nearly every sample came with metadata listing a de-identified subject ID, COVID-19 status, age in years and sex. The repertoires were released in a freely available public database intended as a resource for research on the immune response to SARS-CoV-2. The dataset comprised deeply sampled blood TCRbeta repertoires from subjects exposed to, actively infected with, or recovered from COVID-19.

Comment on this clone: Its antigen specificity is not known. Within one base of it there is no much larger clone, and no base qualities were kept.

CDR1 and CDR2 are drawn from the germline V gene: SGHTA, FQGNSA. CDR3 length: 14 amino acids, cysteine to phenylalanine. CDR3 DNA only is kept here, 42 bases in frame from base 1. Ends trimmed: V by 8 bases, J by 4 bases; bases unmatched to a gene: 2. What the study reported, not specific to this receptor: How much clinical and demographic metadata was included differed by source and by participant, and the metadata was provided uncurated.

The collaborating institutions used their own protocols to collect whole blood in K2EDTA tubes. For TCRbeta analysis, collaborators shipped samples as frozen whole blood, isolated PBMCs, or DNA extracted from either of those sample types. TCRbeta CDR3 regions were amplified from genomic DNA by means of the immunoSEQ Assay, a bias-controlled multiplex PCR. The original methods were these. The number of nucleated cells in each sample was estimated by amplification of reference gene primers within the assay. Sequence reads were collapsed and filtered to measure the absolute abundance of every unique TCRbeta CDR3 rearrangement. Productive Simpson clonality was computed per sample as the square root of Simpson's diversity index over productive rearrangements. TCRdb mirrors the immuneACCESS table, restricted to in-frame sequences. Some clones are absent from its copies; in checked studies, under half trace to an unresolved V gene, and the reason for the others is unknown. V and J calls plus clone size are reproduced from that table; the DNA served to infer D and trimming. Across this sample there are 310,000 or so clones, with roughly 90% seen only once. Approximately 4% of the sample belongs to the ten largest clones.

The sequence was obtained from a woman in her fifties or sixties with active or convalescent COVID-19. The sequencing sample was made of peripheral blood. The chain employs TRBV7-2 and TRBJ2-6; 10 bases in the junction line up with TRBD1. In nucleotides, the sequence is TGTGCCAGCGACAGGGGGCGCGGGGCCAACGTCCTGACTTTC. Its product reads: CASDRGRGANVLTF.